A single sample gave rise to the 14 T cell receptor beta chains below, sequenced in a study of blood T cells in healthy people across ages (dated by TCRdb to between 2015 and 2016). The library was built by means of 5' RACE. Data came from an Illumina HiSeq 2500. The second PCR ran for roughly 6 to 11 cycles and used a J-beta primer mix along with a sample-barcoded 5' primer. TCRdb redid the processing of the public reads, applying fastp at Q25 and MiXCR, and retained in-frame beta chains. Rows merge per CDR3 protein into single entries with the most common DNA and genes. In this sample the table shows about 670,000 distinct CDR3 sequences, over 40% of which occur a single time. The leading ten clones occupy about 30% of the sample. The sample was blood. The receptor source for this set is a man at least 80 years old in good health.

For this clonotype: The CDR3 ends on some other residue instead of the conserved phenylalanine or tryptophan, so this is likely a read error. This sequence joins TRBV6-6 and TRBJ2-7; 7 positions agree with TRBD1. The CDR3 contains 14 residues. V shed 5 bases and J 2 bases; nucleotides not matched to a gene: 6. CDR1 and CDR2 (germline): MNHNY, SVGAGI (reference sequence). The CDR3 nucleotides read TGTGCCAGCAGTGCCGGGACAGCGGCCTACGAGCAGTACTAC. It translates to CASSAGTAAYEQYY.

The chain is built from TRBV24-1 and TRBJ2-1, with unresolved D. Germline V gene data show CDR1 as KGHDR and CDR2 as SFDVKD. V was trimmed by 4 bases and J by 9 bases, leaving 15 bases between them. The CDR3 has 14 amino acids. CDR3 sequence reads: CATSDHQGLGEQFF. The DNA of the CDR3 is TGTGCCACCAGTGACCACCAAGGGTTAGGTGAGCAGTTCTTC.

In its sample, this clonotype was seen a few times. This chain connects TRBV20-1 to TRBJ2-2; the D is unclear. Germline V gene data show CDR1 as DFQATT and CDR2 as SNEGSKA (reference sequence). V was trimmed by 5 bases and J by 5 bases, leaving 18 bases between them. This CDR3 has 15 amino acids. The CDR3 DNA reads TGCAGTGCTCCGGACGGTTTAGGGTTTACCGGGGAGCTGTTTTTT. Protein product: CSAPDGLGFTGELFF.

The rearrangement uses TRBV28 and TRBJ2-7, with 11 bases identical to TRBD2. V was pared by 7 bases and J by 6 bases, with 14 bases of the junction left unmatched. The CDR3 consists of 16 residues. Germline CDR1 MDHEN, CDR2 SYDVKM. The DNA for the CDR3 is TGTGCCAGCACCGCGTTCGTAGCGGGAGGGCCTGGCGAGCAGTACTTC. Protein product: CASTAFVAGGPGEQYF.

J is TRBJ2-4 and V is TRBV20-1; 14 positions match TRBD2. The J call is uncertain, as TRBJ2-7 better fits the DNA end. Per the germline V gene, CDR1 is DFQATT and CDR2 is SNEGSKA (reference sequence). The CDR3 has 13 residues. The CDR3 nucleotides are TGCAGTGCGGGACTAGCGGGAGTCTACGAGCAGTACTTC. Translation: CSAGLAGVYEQYF.

The chain couples TRBV6-5 to TRBJ2-1; no reliable D call. This CDR3 comprises 13 residues. Germline CDR1 and CDR2: MNHEY and SVGAGI. Trimming cost V 4 bases and J 12 bases, with 16 bases left between them. CDR3 residues: CASSSTKGLGQFF. The CDR3 coding sequence is TGTGCCAGCAGTTCCACCAAGGGATTAGGGCAGTTCTTC.

This clonotype was detected a few times. The rearrangement uses TRBV20-1 and TRBJ1-1; D may be TRBD1 (6 bases). The V end lost 1 base, the J end lost 0 bases, and 9 bases lay between the germline ends. Germline V CDR1 and CDR2: DFQATT, SNEGSKA (reference sequence). The CDR3 totals 14 residues. Written as DNA, the CDR3 is TGCAGTGCTAGAGGGGGGCACATGAACACTGAAGCTTTCTTT. Amino acids: CSARGGHMNTEAFF.

The chain recombines TRBV30 with TRBJ2-1; 7 bases fit TRBD2. V trimming: 2 bases; J trimming: 4 bases; junction bases outside the gene matches: 14. Germline assignment: CDR1 GTSNPN and CDR2 SVGIG (reference sequence). The CDR3 is 17 amino acids. The CDR3 spells CAWSTTPGGVPYNEQFF. DNA for the CDR3: TGTGCCTGGAGTACCACCCCGGGGGGAGTTCCTTACAATGAGCAGTTCTTC.

The chain has TRBV5-1 and TRBJ2-2, with D perhaps given as TRBD1 or TRBD2 (5 bases each). Germline V gene sequence: CDR1 SGHRS, CDR2 YFSETQ. V was trimmed by 4 bases and J by 6 bases, leaving 10 bases between them. This CDR3 has 13 amino acids. CDR3 region: CASSGVGPGELFF. In nucleotides, the CDR3 is TGCGCCAGCAGCGGGGTGGGACCCGGGGAGCTGTTTTTT.

The rearrangement joins TRBV5-1 to TRBJ2-5, with D possibly TRBD1 on 5 matching bases. There are 14 residues in the CDR3. V was clipped by 2 bases and J by 5 bases, with 13 bases between them. The germline CDR1 and CDR2 sequences are SGHRS and YFSETQ. The CDR3 bases are TGCGCCAGCAGCTTATCTGGGGCTGAGGAGACCCAGTACTTC. This codes for CASSLSGAEETQYF. The full variable domain, in which reference TRBV5-1 and TRBJ2-5 provide the parts outside the CDR3, is KAGVTQTPRYLIKTRGQQVTLSCSPISGHRSVSWYQQTPGQGLQFLFEYFSETQRNKGNFPGRFSGRQFSNSRSEMNVSTLELGDSALYLCASSLSGAEETQYFGPGTRLLVL.

V usage is TRBV9 and J usage is TRBJ2-5; TRBD2 agrees at 7 bases. Losses at the gene ends were 0 bases for V and 4 bases for J; bases not matched to a gene: 6. Germline V gives CDR1 SGDLS, CDR2 YYNGEE. This CDR3 contains 15 residues. CDR3 nucleotides: TGTGCCAGCAGCGTAGCCGGGGGGTTGGTAGAGACCCAGTACTTC. This codes for CASSVAGGLVETQYF.

This clonotype was detected only a few times. The V and J genes are TRBV3-1 and TRBJ1-1; D might be TRBD1 (6 bases). Per germline, CDR1 LGHDT and CDR2 YNNKEL (reference sequence). V was trimmed by 1 base and J by 5 bases, leaving 11 bases between them. The CDR3 runs to 14 residues. The CDR3 region has the DNA TGTGCCAGCAGCCAAGGCCGGGGGGCGACTGAAGCTTTCTTT. Its protein is CASSQGRGATEAFF.

This clonotype was observed at least ten times. V usage is TRBV20-1 and J usage is TRBJ1-2; TRBD1 matches 7 bases. Germline V CDR1 and CDR2: DFQATT, SNEGSKA (reference sequence). This CDR3 has 13 residues. V lost 5 bases to trimming and J lost 4 bases; unmatched junction nucleotides: 7. This CDR3 reads CSAGAPGGYGYTF. The CDR3 DNA sequence: TGCAGTGCTGGTGCTCCAGGGGGCTATGGCTACACCTTC.

CDR3 in amino acids: CASSREGLSTDTQYF. The CDR3 DNA reads as TGTGCCAGCAGCCGAGAGGGACTCAGCACAGATACGCAGTATTTT. The chain joins TRBV4-2 to TRBJ2-3; a possible D gene is TRBD2 (6 bases). Trimming cost V 4 bases and J 0 bases, with 11 bases left between them. Germline V gene sequence: CDR1 LGHNA, CDR2 YNFKEQ. The CDR3 sequence is 15 residues long.